Each of the 22 T cell receptor beta chains below was sequenced from the same sample in a study of blood T cell repertoires in COVID-19. Profiling relied on immunoSEQ multiplex PCR, and the TCRdb table lists in-frame clones only, not all of them. This table holds 100,000 to 150,000 clones, roughly 88% found once. What was sequenced was peripheral blood. These receptor sequences come from a man aged 45-65 years with acute or convalescent COVID-19.

The chain couples TRBV10-1 to TRBJ2-7; TRBD1 agrees at 8 bases. Germline trimming cut 1 base from V and 4 bases from J; bases unmatched to any gene: 3. The CDR3 is 14 amino acids. Germline CDR1 and CDR2: WNHNN and SYGVQD (reference sequence). The CDR3 coding sequence is TGCGCCAGCAGTGAGTGGGACAGGCCTTACGAGCAGTACTTC. Its protein is CASSEWDRPYEQYF.

This clone was picked up a small number of times. The genes are TRBV27 and TRBJ1-2; possibly TRBD1 for D (5 bases). The CDR3 runs 18 residues. CDR1 is MNHEY, CDR2 SMNVEV, per germline (reference sequence). Trimming left V 1 base short and J 8 bases short, with 26 bases between. CDR3: CASSLLAVVQGRIGGYTF. The CDR3 bases are TGTGCCAGCAGTTTATTAGCTGTGGTCCAGGGAAGAATAGGAGGCTACACCTTC.

The chain is built from TRBV5-8 and TRBJ1-1; D might be TRBD1 (6 bases). Germline V gene data show CDR1 as SGHTS and CDR2 as YDEGEE. The CDR3 is made up of 14 amino acids. Trimming removed 2 bases at V and 5 bases at J, with 13 bases between. CDR3 residues: CASSFVATGTEAFF. CDR3 sequence (DNA): TGTGCCAGCAGCTTTGTAGCCACAGGGACTGAAGCTTTCTTT.

This chain links TRBV11-2 with TRBJ1-2; tentatively, D is TRBD1 (6 bases). V was pared by 5 bases and J by 2 bases, with 9 bases between. In germline, CDR1 is SGHAT, CDR2 FQNNGV. The CDR3 loop spans 13 amino acids. Written as DNA, the CDR3 is TGTGCCAGCAGCCGCGGACAGAACTATGGCTACACCTTC. This encodes CASSRGQNYGYTF.

The chain is built from TRBV5-8 and TRBJ1-5, with 8 bases matching TRBD1. Germline CDR1 SGHTS, CDR2 YDEGEE. The CDR3 is 14 residues long. The V gene end was trimmed by 7 bases and the J gene end by 5 bases; junction bases not matched to a gene: 8. CDR3 region: CASGRTGSYQPQHF. For the CDR3, the DNA is TGTGCCAGCGGTAGGACAGGGTCGTATCAGCCCCAGCATTTT.

The chain recombines TRBV28 with TRBJ2-6; a weak D match, TRBD1 (6 bases). The ends were cut back, 7 bases at V and 0 bases at J, with 10 bases in the middle. The CDR3 is 15 residues long. Per germline, CDR1 MDHEN and CDR2 SYDVKM. The CDR3 reads CASTIGGSGANVLTF. The CDR3 nucleotides read TGTGCCAGCACCATAGGGGGCTCTGGGGCCAACGTCCTGACTTTC.

V usage is TRBV5-5 and J usage is TRBJ2-2; D possibly corresponds to TRBD2 (6 bases). V shed 1 base and J shed 8 bases, with 12 bases lying between them. CDR1 is SGHKS and CDR2 is YYEKEE in the germline V gene (reference sequence). CDR3 length equals 14 residues. The CDR3 sequence: CASSLLEGRGELFF. The DNA for the CDR3 is TGTGCCAGCAGCTTGTTGGAGGGAAGGGGGGAGCTGTTTTTT.

This chain uses TRBV29-1 with TRBJ1-1; 7 positions match TRBD1. V gave up 4 bases and J gave up 6 bases; unmatched junction bases: 5. CDR3 length: 12 amino acids. Germline V lookup: CDR1 SQVTM, CDR2 ANQGSEA. The DNA of the CDR3 is TGCAGCGTTGGACAGGGTAAAGCTGAAGCTTTCTTT. Translated: CSVGQGKAEAFF.

A word on this clone: Other DNA sequences in the same sample also yield this CDR3. The CDR3 coding sequence is TGCGCCAGCAGCCCACTTGGGGTCTCCGGGGCCTACGAGCAGTACTTC. It encodes CASSPLGVSGAYEQYF. The chain links TRBV5-1 to TRBJ2-7; tentatively, D is TRBD2 (5 bases). With 4 bases removed from V and 2 bases from J, the gap between germline ends came to 19 bases. This CDR3 region has 16 residues. Germline-derived CDR1 and CDR2 are SGHRS and YFSETQ.

This clone appeared once. V and J are TRBV6-5 and TRBJ1-1; 9 bases map to TRBD1. The CDR3 covers 14 residues. The V and J ends lost 5 bases and 4 bases, in that order; junction bases with no gene match: 5. CDR1 and CDR2 (germline): MNHEY, SVGAGI. The CDR3 is CASSTDRGSTEAFF. The CDR3 DNA follows: TGTGCCAGCAGTACTGACAGGGGGAGCACTGAAGCTTTCTTT.

J is TRBJ1-5 and V is TRBV6-5, with unresolved D. CDR1 is MNHEY and CDR2 is SVGAGI in the germline V gene. V was clipped by 7 bases and J by 6 bases, with 10 bases between them. This CDR3 is built from 12 residues. The CDR3 loop reads CASNSVLQPQHF. CDR3 in DNA: TGTGCCAGCAACTCCGTCCTTCAGCCCCAGCATTTT.

This rearrangement joins TRBV28 to TRBJ2-1; TRBD1 matches 9 bases. This CDR3 has 17 amino acids. Germline CDR1 reads MDHEN; CDR2 reads SYDVKM. V lost 5 bases to trimming and J lost 5 bases; unmatched junction nucleotides: 13. The CDR3 coding sequence is TGTGCCAGCAGTCCCAACCCCAGGGACAGGGTAAACAATGAGCAGTTCTTC. Protein: CASSPNPRDRVNNEQFF.

The chain couples TRBV28 to TRBJ2-2; 13 bases agree with TRBD2. Trimming at V came to 6 bases and at J to 9 bases, leaving 7 bases not matched to a gene. Germline-derived CDR1 and CDR2 are MDHEN and SYDVKM. The CDR3 consists of 15 residues. The CDR3 nucleotides are TGTGCCAGCAGACCCGAAGGGACTAGCGGGAGGGAGCTGTTTTTT. Residues: CASRPEGTSGRELFF.

The chain links TRBV27 to TRBJ2-7; maybe TRBD1 (6 bases). The CDR3 is 15 residues long. The V end lost 3 bases, the J end lost 1 base, and 13 bases lay between the germline ends. Germline V gene sequence: CDR1 MNHEY, CDR2 SMNVEV (reference sequence). The CDR3: CASSFGGWYSYEQYF. CDR3 nucleotide sequence: TGTGCCAGCAGTTTTGGGGGCTGGTATTCCTACGAGCAGTACTTC.

The CDR3 nucleotides are TGTGCCAGCAAAGTACAGGGGGATGGTGAAAAACTGTTTTTT. Residues: CASKVQGDGEKLFF. The gene calls are TRBV2 and TRBJ1-4, with TRBD1 matching over 8 bases. V lost 7 bases and J lost 7; bases outside the gene matches: 8. Germline-derived CDR1 and CDR2 are SNHLY and FYNNEI. The CDR3 has 14 residues.

V gene TRBV6-5 combines with J gene TRBJ1-1; 7 bases align to TRBD1. From germline, CDR1 is MNHEY and CDR2 SVGAGI. The CDR3 covers 15 residues. V shed 10 bases and J 3 bases; nucleotides not matched to a gene: 14. The CDR3 protein is CATTLLGTEHTEAFF. In nucleotides, the CDR3 is TGTGCCACGACGCTTTTAGGGACAGAACACACTGAAGCTTTCTTT.

In this sample, this clone turned up once. This sequence joins TRBV6-5 and TRBJ1-2, with 9 positions matching TRBD1. This CDR3 spans 15 amino acids. With V trimmed by 7 bases and J by 4 bases, 10 bases remained unmatched. The germline CDR1 and CDR2 sequences are MNHEY and SVGAGI. CDR3 residues: CASTITGGSGYGYTF. The CDR3 DNA reads TGTGCCAGCACAATCACAGGGGGCAGCGGCTATGGCTACACCTTC.

The chain joins TRBV18 to TRBJ2-3; 9 bases are shared with TRBD2. V was pared by 4 bases and J by 2 bases, with 7 bases of the junction left unmatched. The CDR3 is made up of 16 amino acids. Germline CDR1 reads KGHSH; CDR2 reads LQKENI. The DNA for the CDR3 is TGTGCCAGCTCACGCCCTGCGGGGGGGGTCACAGATACGCAGTATTTT. Protein: CASSRPAGGVTDTQYF.

The count of this clone is one. The V and J genes are TRBV5-1 and TRBJ1-6, with TRBD1 matching over 9 bases. CDR3 length: 15 amino acids. The germline V gene has CDR1 SGHRS and CDR2 YFSETQ. J was trimmed by 8 bases and V by 3 bases; bases with no gene match: 6. CDR3 sequence: CASSSDRGTYSPLHF. In nucleotides, the CDR3 is TGCGCCAGCAGCTCCGACAGGGGGACGTATTCACCCCTCCACTTT. Looking up the rest from reference TRBV5-1 and TRBJ1-6 gives the full variable domain: KAGVTQTPRYLIKTRGQQVTLSCSPISGHRSVSWYQQTPGQGLQFLFEYFSETQRNKGNFPGRFSGRQFSNSRSEMNVSTLELGDSALYLCASSSDRGTYSPLHFGNGTRLTVT.

The chain recombines TRBV24-1 with TRBJ2-3; D gene ambiguous. The germline CDR1 and CDR2 sequences are KGHDR and SFDVKD. The CDR3 is 15 residues long. The V end lost 3 bases, the J end lost 7 bases, and 16 bases lay between the germline ends. In DNA, the CDR3 is TGTGCCACCAGTGATCCGCAGAGGTCGCAGAATACGCAGTATTTT. The encoded protein is CATSDPQRSQNTQYF.

This chain connects TRBV7-3 to TRBJ2-2, with D perhaps matching TRBD1 (5 bases). CDR1 is SGHTA and CDR2 is FQGTGA in the germline V gene. The CDR3 has 13 amino acids. V was cut by 5 bases and J by 4 bases, with 8 bases left in between. As DNA, the CDR3 is TGTGCCAGCAGCCGTGACAGCACCGGGGAGCTGTTTTTT. Protein: CASSRDSTGELFF.

This clone was recorded a few times. This chain uses TRBV7-2 with TRBJ2-7; D is possibly TRBD1 (6 bases). The CDR3 has 15 amino acids. Germline-derived CDR1 and CDR2 are SGHTA and FQGNSA. Trimming cost V 3 bases and J 4 bases, with 16 bases left between them. The DNA for the CDR3 is TGTGCCAGCAGCTTGCTACAGGGCCTCTTATACGAGCAGTACTTC. Encoded protein: CASSLLQGLLYEQYF.